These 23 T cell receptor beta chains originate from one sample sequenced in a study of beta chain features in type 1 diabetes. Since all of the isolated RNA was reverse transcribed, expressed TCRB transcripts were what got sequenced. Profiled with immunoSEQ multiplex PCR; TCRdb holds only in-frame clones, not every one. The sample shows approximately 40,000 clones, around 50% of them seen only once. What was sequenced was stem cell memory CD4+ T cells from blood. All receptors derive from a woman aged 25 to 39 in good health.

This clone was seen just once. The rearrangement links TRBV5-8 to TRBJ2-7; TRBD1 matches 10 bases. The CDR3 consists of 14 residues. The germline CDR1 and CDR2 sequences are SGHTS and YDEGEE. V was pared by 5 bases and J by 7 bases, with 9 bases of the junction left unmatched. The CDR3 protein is CASRRDRGAEEQYF. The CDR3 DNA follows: TGTGCCAGCAGACGGGACAGGGGAGCAGAAGAGCAGTACTTC.

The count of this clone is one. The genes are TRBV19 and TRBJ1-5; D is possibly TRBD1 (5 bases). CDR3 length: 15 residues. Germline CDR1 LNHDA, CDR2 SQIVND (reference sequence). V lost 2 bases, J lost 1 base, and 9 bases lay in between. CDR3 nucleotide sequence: TGTGCCAGTAGTATATACAGGTCCAGCAATCAGCCCCAGCATTTT. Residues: CASSIYRSSNQPQHF. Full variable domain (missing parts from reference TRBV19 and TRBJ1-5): DGGITQSPKYLFRKEGQNVTLSCEQNLNHDAMYWYRQDPGQGLRLIYYSQIVNDFQKGDIAEGYSVSREKKESFPLTVTSAQKNPTAFYLCASSIYRSSNQPQHFGDGTRLSIL.

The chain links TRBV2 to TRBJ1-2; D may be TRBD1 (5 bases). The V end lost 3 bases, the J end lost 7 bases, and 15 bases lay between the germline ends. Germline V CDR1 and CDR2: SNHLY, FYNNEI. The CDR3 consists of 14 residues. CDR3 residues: CASSDPGGASGYTF. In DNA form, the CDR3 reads TGTGCCAGCAGTGATCCGGGAGGGGCAAGTGGCTACACCTTC.

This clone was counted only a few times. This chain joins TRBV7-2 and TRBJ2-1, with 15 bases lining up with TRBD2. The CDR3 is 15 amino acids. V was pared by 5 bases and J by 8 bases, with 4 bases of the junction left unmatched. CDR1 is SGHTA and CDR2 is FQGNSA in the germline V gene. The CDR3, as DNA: TGTGCCAGCAGCCGGACTAGCGGGAGGGCCGATGAGCAGTTCTTC. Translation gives CASSRTSGRADEQFF.

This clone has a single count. In DNA, the CDR3 is TGTGCCAGCAGCTTAATCCCGGCAGGGTCTAGCGGGTCCCAAGAGACCCAGTACTTC. Translating it yields CASSLIPAGSSGSQETQYF. The chain combines TRBV11-2 with TRBJ2-5; 8 bases are a match to TRBD2. With 2 bases clipped from V and 1 base from J, the junction kept 15 bases outside the gene matches. Germline V lookup: CDR1 SGHAT, CDR2 FQNNGV. The CDR3 runs 19 residues.

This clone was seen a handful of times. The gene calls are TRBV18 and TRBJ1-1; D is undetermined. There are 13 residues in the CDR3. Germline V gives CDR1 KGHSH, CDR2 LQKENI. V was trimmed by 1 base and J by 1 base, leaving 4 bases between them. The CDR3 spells CASSPLQNTEAFF. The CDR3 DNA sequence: TGTGCCAGCTCACCACTTCAGAACACTGAAGCTTTCTTT.

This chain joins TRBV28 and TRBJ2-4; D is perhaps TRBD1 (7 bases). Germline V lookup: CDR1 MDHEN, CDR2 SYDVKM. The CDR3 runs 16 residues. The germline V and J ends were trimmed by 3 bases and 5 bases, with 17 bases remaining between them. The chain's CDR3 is CASSLFQGGLENIQYF. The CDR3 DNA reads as TGTGCCAGCAGTTTGTTCCAGGGGGGATTGGAAAACATTCAGTACTTC.

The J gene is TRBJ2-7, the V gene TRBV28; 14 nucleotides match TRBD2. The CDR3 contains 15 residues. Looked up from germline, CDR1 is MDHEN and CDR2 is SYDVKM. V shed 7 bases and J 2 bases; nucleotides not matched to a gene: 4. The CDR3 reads CASIRGLAGAYEQYF. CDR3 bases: TGTGCCAGCATCCGGGGACTAGCGGGGGCCTACGAGCAGTACTTC.

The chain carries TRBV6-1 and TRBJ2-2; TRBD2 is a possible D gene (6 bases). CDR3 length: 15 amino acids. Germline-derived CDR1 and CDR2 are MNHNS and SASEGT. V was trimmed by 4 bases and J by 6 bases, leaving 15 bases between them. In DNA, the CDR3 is TGTGCCAGCAGTGTTTGGCGGGATCCCCCCGGGGAGCTGTTTTTT. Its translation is CASSVWRDPPGELFF.

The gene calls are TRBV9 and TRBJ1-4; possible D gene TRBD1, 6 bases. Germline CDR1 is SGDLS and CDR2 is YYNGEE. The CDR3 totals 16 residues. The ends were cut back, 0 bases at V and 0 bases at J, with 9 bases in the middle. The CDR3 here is CASSVGTETTNEKLFF. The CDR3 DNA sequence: TGTGCCAGCAGCGTAGGGACAGAGACAACTAATGAAAAACTGTTTTTT.

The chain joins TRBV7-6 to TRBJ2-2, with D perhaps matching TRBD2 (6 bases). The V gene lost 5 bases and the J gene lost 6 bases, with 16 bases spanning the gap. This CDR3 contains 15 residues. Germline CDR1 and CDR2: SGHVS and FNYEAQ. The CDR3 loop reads CASSKMGRESGELFF. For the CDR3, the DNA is TGTGCCAGCAGCAAAATGGGTCGGGAGTCCGGGGAGCTGTTTTTT.

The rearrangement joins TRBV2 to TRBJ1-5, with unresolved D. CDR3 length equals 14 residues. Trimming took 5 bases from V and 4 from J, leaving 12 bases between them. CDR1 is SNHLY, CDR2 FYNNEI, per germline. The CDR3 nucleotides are TGTGCCAGCAGTCGACTAACGGGAAATCAGCCCCAGCATTTT. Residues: CASSRLTGNQPQHF.

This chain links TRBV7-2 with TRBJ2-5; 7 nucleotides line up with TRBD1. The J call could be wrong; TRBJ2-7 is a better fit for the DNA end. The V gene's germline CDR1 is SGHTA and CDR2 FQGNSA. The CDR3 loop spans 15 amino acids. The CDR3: CASSAYRGLGYEQYF. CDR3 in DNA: TGTGCCAGCAGCGCCTACAGGGGCTTAGGCTACGAGCAGTACTTC.

The DNA of the CDR3 is TGTGCCAGCAGCTTGGTAGGGACAGGGAATGAGCAGTTCTTC. Amino acid sequence: CASSLVGTGNEQFF. The chain combines TRBV5-4 with TRBJ2-1, with TRBD1 matching 9 bases. Germline assignment: CDR1 SGHNT and CDR2 YYREEE (reference sequence). The CDR3 covers 14 residues. V was pared by 0 bases and J by 7 bases, with 2 bases of the junction left unmatched. The full variable domain, completed using reference TRBV5-4 and TRBJ2-1, is ETGVTQSPTHLIKTRGQQVTLRCSSQSGHNTVSWYQQALGQGPQFIFQYYREEENGRGNFPPRFSGLQFPNYSSELNVNALELDDSALYLCASSLVGTGNEQFFGPGTRLTVL.

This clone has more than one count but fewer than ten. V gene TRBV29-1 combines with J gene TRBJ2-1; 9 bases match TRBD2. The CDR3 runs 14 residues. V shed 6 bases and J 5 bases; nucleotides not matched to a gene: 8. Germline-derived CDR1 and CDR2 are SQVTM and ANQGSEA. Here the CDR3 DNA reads TGCAGCGTCGATCCTAGCGGGACTCACAATGAGCAGTTCTTC. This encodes CSVDPSGTHNEQFF.

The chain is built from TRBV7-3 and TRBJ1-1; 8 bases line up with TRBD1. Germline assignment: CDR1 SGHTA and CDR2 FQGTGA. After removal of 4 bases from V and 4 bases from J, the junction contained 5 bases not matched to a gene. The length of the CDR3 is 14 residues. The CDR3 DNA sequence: TGTGCCAGCAGCTCAACAGGGGGTCGCACTGAAGCTTTCTTT. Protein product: CASSSTGGRTEAFF.

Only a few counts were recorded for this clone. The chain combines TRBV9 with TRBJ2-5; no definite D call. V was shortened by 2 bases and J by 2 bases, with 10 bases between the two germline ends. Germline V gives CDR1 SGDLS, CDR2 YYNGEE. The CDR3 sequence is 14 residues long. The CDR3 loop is CASSVGAPQETQYF. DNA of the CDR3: TGTGCCAGCAGCGTGGGCGCACCGCAAGAGACCCAGTACTTC. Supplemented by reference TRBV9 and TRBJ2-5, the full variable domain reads DSGVTQTPKHLITATGQRVTLRCSPRSGDLSVYWYQQSLDQGLQFLIQYYNGEERAKGNILERFSAQQFPDLHSELNLSSLELGDSALYFCASSVGAPQETQYFGPGTRLLVL.

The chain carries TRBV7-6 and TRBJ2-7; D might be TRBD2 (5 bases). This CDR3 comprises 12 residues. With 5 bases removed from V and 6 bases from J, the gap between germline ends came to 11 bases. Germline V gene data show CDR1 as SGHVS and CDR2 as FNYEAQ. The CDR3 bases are TGTGCCAGCAGCCGCCTAGGAGGCGAGCAGTACTTC. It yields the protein CASSRLGGEQYF.

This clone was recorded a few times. CDR3 sequence (DNA): TGTGCCAGCAGCTTTCGGGATCCGGTTGGCTACACCTTC. Its protein product is CASSFRDPVGYTF. The rearrangement joins TRBV7-9 to TRBJ1-2; D uncertain. The CDR3 runs to 13 residues. V lost 3 bases and J 7 bases, leaving 12 bases between the germline ends. CDR1 is SEHNR and CDR2 is FQNEAQ in the germline V gene (reference sequence). The variable domain in full, with the rest retrieved from reference TRBV7-9 and TRBJ1-2, is DTGVSQNPRHKITKRGQNVTFRCDPISEHNRLYWYRQTLGQGPEFLTYFQNEAQLEKSRLLSDRFSAERPKGSFSTLEIQRTEQGDSAMYLCASSFRDPVGYTFGSGTRLTVV.

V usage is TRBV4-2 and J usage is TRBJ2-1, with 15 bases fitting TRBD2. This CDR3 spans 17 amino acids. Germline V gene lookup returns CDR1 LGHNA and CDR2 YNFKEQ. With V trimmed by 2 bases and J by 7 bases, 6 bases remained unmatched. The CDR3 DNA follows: TGTGCCAGCAGCCAACAAACCGGGACTAGCGGGAGGAATGAGCAGTTCTTC. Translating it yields CASSQQTGTSGRNEQFF.

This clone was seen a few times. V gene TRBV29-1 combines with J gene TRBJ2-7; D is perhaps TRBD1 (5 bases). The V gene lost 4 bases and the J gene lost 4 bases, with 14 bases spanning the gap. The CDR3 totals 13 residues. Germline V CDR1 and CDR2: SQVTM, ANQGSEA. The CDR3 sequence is CSVGALDSYEQYF. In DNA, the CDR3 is TGCAGCGTTGGGGCCCTAGACAGTTACGAGCAGTACTTC.

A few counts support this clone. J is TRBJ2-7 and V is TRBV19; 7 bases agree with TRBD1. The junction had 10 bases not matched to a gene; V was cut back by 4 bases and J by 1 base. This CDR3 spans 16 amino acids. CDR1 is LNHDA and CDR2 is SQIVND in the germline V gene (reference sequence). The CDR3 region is CASSTRDRFTSYEQYF. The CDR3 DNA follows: TGTGCCAGTAGTACTCGGGACAGATTTACTTCCTACGAGCAGTACTTC.

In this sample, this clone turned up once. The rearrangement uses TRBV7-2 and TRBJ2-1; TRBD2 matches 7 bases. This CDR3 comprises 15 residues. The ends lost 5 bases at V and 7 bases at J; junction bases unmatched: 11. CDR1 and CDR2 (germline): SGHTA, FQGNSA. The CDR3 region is CASSLSILARNEQFF. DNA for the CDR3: TGTGCCAGCAGCCTCAGCATACTAGCGAGAAATGAGCAGTTCTTC.